This T cell receptor (beta chain) was obtained from a study of regulatory T cells in long-lasting Graves disease. Arm-PCR of CDR3 regions and iRepertoire HTBI primers were the basis on which TCR beta libraries were built. From the multiplex PCR reads, TCRdb called clonotypes with MiXCR, one entry per CDR3 protein. The sample gives 360,000 or so distinct CDR3 sequences, approximately 15% of which show up once; 30% is in the top ten. Only a few counts were recorded for this clonotype. The time point: newly diagnosed GD, antithyroid drugs for less than 3 months. Isolated PBMC RNA provided the starting material for the TCR library. It was American Thyroid Association guidelines that determined Graves' disease diagnosis. Germline loops: CDR1 MNHNS, CDR2 SASEGT. This CDR3 has 14 amino acids. Trimming took off 3 bases at V and 2 bases at J, with 8 bases between the two ends. The sample was also linked to a second study, of T cells in Graves' hyperthyroidism and ophthalmopathy.

The sample was peripheral blood mononuclear cells (PBMCs), taken at new diagnosis, from a patient treated with antithyroid drugs. The genes are TRBV6-1 and TRBJ1-3; possibly TRBD1 for D (5 bases). The TCR was taken from a man in his forties or fifties with Graves disease. CDR3 nucleotide sequence: TGTGCCAGCAGTGAGGCAGGGCCTGGAAACACCATATATTTT. Protein: CASSEAGPGNTIYF.